Below, 29 T cell receptor beta chains from the same sample are listed, as sequenced in a study of blood T cell repertoires in COVID-19 (TCRdb year 2020). Library prep was done by the immunoSEQ multiplex PCR assay. TCRdb mirrors the immuneACCESS table, restricted to in-frame sequences. Some clones are absent from its copies; in checked studies, under half trace to an unresolved V gene, and the reason for the others is unknown. The sample has 200,000 to 250,000 clones on record, 70% to 90% of them singletons. The ten most abundant clones make up 12% of the sample. Sequenced material: peripheral blood. All receptors come from a woman in her late teens or twenties who had recovered from COVID-19.

The chain combines TRBV5-4 with TRBJ2-2, with TRBD2 as a possible D gene (6 bases). V gave up 1 base and J gave up 5 bases, with 12 bases separating them. There are 15 residues in the CDR3. Per germline, CDR1 SGHNT and CDR2 YYREEE (reference sequence). The CDR3 spells CASSLSSVSTGELFF. CDR3 DNA sequence: TGTGCCAGCAGCTTGTCTAGCGTGTCGACCGGGGAGCTGTTTTTT.

The chain employs TRBV27 and TRBJ2-6; TRBD2 might be the D (6 bases). V was trimmed by 5 bases and J by 0 bases, leaving 26 bases between them. Germline CDR1 reads MNHEY; CDR2 reads SMNVEV (reference sequence). This CDR3 has 21 residues. The DNA for the CDR3 is TGTGCCAGCAGTACCCGCCCCTACTATAGCGGATCACTCTCTGGGGCCAACGTCCTGACTTTC. Its translation is CASSTRPYYSGSLSGANVLTF.

Details on this clone: Within the sample, other DNA sequences also encode this same CDR3. The chain carries TRBV11-3 and TRBJ1-1, with D unclear. The CDR3 totals 14 residues. V lost 5 bases and J 1 base, leaving 11 bases between the germline ends. Germline CDR1 reads SGHNT; CDR2 reads YENEEA. This CDR3 is CASSLRPGNTEAFF. The CDR3 nucleotides read TGTGCCAGCAGCCTCCGCCCGGGGAACACTGAAGCTTTCTTT.

The chain employs TRBV5-6 and TRBJ2-1; the D gene is possibly TRBD1 (5 bases). Germline-derived CDR1 and CDR2 are SGHDT and YYEEEE. The CDR3 has 11 amino acids. The V gene lost 2 bases and the J gene lost 12 bases, with 9 bases spanning the gap. The CDR3 region has the DNA TGTGCCAGCAGCTTAGGGCAGGGGCAGTTCTTC. Translating gives CASSLGQGQFF.

The chain employs TRBV19 and TRBJ2-7, with D possibly matching TRBD1 (8 bases). The CDR3 totals 14 residues. From germline, CDR1 is LNHDA and CDR2 SQIVND (reference sequence). V gave up 6 bases and J gave up 4 bases, with 16 bases separating them. The CDR3 DNA sequence: TGTGCCAGTAGCGACAGGGGAGGGTCGTACGAGCAGTACTTC. Its protein product is CASSDRGGSYEQYF.

This clone was found once. The V call is TRBV7-3, the J call TRBJ2-5; D is uncertain. The CDR3 has 13 residues. Germline lookup yields CDR1 SGHTA and CDR2 FQGTGA. The germline V and J ends were trimmed by 5 bases and 2 bases, with 9 bases remaining between them. The CDR3 nucleotides are TGTGCCAGCAGCCCCGGAGTGCAAGAGACCCAGTACTTC. This codes for CASSPGVQETQYF.

This clone occurred once. The V gene is TRBV7-9, the J gene TRBJ1-1; D gene uncertain. V was cut by 1 base and J by 0 bases, with 9 bases left in between. This CDR3 has 15 residues. CDR1 SEHNR and CDR2 FQNEAQ come from the germline V gene (reference sequence). The CDR3 loop is CASSLGAALNTEAFF. Here the CDR3 DNA reads TGTGCCAGCAGCTTAGGGGCAGCCCTGAACACTGAAGCTTTCTTT.

The chain uses TRBV19 and TRBJ2-7, with 7 nucleotides matching TRBD1. The CDR3 runs 15 residues. Germline V gene data show CDR1 as LNHDA and CDR2 as SQIVND (reference sequence). Germline trimming cut 6 bases from V and 0 bases from J; bases unmatched to any gene: 8. The DNA for the CDR3 is TGTGCCAGTAGATCTGGGACAGATAGCTCCTACGAGCAGTACTTC. Protein product: CASRSGTDSSYEQYF.

The V gene is TRBV7-2, the J gene TRBJ2-1, with 8 positions matching TRBD2. CDR3 length equals 15 residues. Trimming removed 7 bases from V and 7 bases from J; junction bases left unmatched: 12. Germline V gene sequence: CDR1 SGHTA, CDR2 FQGNSA. The CDR3 is CASTPAGVRFNEQFF. CDR3 nucleotides: TGTGCCAGCACCCCAGCGGGAGTCCGGTTTAATGAGCAGTTCTTC. Full variable domain (missing parts from reference TRBV7-2 and TRBJ2-1): GAGVSQSPSNKVTEKGKDVELRCDPISGHTALYWYRQSLGQGLEFLIYFQGNSAPDKSGLPSDRFSAERTGGSVSTLTIQRTQQEDSAVYLCASTPAGVRFNEQFFGPGTRLTVL.

The J gene is TRBJ2-7, the V gene TRBV20-1; 7 positions match TRBD1. Germline values: CDR1 DFQATT, CDR2 SNEGSKA (reference sequence). This CDR3 region has 11 residues. V shed 6 bases and J 3 bases; nucleotides not matched to a gene: 2. CDR3 bases: TGCAGTGCAAGGACAGGCTACGAGCAGTACTTC. It translates to CSARTGYEQYF.

This clone was recorded a few times. V usage is TRBV2 and J usage is TRBJ2-1; 8 bases are shared with TRBD2. Trimming removed 3 bases from V and 7 bases from J; junction bases left unmatched: 5. Germline values: CDR1 SNHLY, CDR2 FYNNEI. This CDR3 has 14 amino acids. The CDR3 sequence is CASSESLAGNEQFF. For the CDR3, the DNA is TGTGCCAGCAGTGAGAGCCTAGCGGGTAATGAGCAGTTCTTC.

V and J are TRBV6-2 or TRBV6-3 and TRBJ1-1; D may be TRBD1 (5 bases). Germline V lookup: CDR1 MNHEY, CDR2 SVGEGT. This CDR3 region has 15 residues. The V end lost 0 bases, the J end lost 4 bases, and 12 bases lay between the germline ends. CDR3: CASSYSAEGSTEAFF. The DNA of the CDR3 is TGTGCCAGCAGTTACTCGGCGGAGGGGAGCACTGAAGCTTTCTTT.

The chain carries TRBV5-8 and TRBJ1-2; TRBD1 matches at 12 bases. The CDR3 spans 15 residues. Germline values: CDR1 SGHTS, CDR2 YDEGEE. V was pared by 2 bases and J by 7 bases, with 6 bases of the junction left unmatched. CDR3 sequence reads: CASSLPGQGASGYTF. CDR3 DNA sequence: TGTGCCAGCAGCTTACCGGGACAGGGGGCTTCTGGCTACACCTTC.

This clone was found a few times. The chain is built from TRBV11-3 and TRBJ2-1; 8 nucleotides line up with TRBD2. The J segment lost 8 bases and the V segment lost 1 base, leaving 10 bases of the junction unmatched. CDR3 size: 16 residues. Germline CDR1 and CDR2: SGHNT and YENEEA. The CDR3 here is CASSLANNGRADEQFF. The CDR3 DNA reads as TGTGCCAGCAGCTTAGCCAATAACGGGAGGGCCGATGAGCAGTTCTTC.

The CDR3 DNA sequence: TGTGCCAGCAGCTCGGGACGAATACCGGGACAACGGAACACCGGGGAGCTGTTTTTT. Translation gives CASSSGRIPGQRNTGELFF. J is TRBJ2-2 and V is TRBV5-4; D perhaps matches TRBD1 (6 bases). V lost 3 bases, J lost 1 base, and 22 bases lay in between. Germline CDR1 SGHNT, CDR2 YYREEE (reference sequence). The CDR3 contains 19 residues.

The chain couples TRBV6-5 to TRBJ2-7; no definite D call. Germline V gives CDR1 MNHEY, CDR2 SVGAGI. The CDR3 sequence is 13 residues long. With 0 bases removed from V and 4 bases from J, the gap between germline ends came to 7 bases. The CDR3 region has the DNA TGTGCCAGCAGTTACTCGGGCCTTTACGAGCAGTACTTC. This encodes CASSYSGLYEQYF.

The V and J genes are TRBV18 and TRBJ1-5; no definite D call. This CDR3 region has 18 residues. Per germline, CDR1 KGHSH and CDR2 LQKENI. Trimming removed 3 bases from V and 0 bases from J, with 18 bases in between. The CDR3 DNA sequence: TGTGCCAGCTCACCCGACAACTCTCCTTCATTTAGCAATCAGCCCCAGCATTTT. This codes for CASSPDNSPSFSNQPQHF.

The rearrangement joins TRBV18 to TRBJ1-1, with unresolved D. Germline values: CDR1 KGHSH, CDR2 LQKENI. This CDR3 spans 13 amino acids. Trimming cost V 4 bases and J 1 base, with 7 bases left between them. CDR3 DNA sequence: TGTGCCAGCTCACTTCACTCGAACACTGAAGCTTTCTTT. It is translated as CASSLHSNTEAFF.

This clone was observed once. This sequence joins TRBV3-1 (or the pseudogene TRBV3-2) and TRBJ1-3; weak D call: TRBD1 (5 bases). The length of the CDR3 is 14 residues. V lost 4 bases to trimming and J lost 4 bases, with 11 bases between them. The germline gives CDR1 LGHDT, CDR2 YNNKEL (reference sequence). The CDR3 DNA follows: TGTGCCAGCAGCCCCCGGGACTACGGAAACACCATATATTTT. It is translated as CASSPRDYGNTIYF.

Here the CDR3 DNA reads TGTGCCAGCAGCCTTCTGGTAAGGGTCGTCGGGGGTGAAGCTTTCTTT. Translation gives CASSLLVRVVGGEAFF. The J gene is TRBJ1-1, the V gene TRBV11-2, with D possibly TRBD1 on 5 matching bases. Germline V gene lookup returns CDR1 SGHAT and CDR2 FQNNGV. The V and J ends lost 5 bases and 7 bases respectively, with 23 bases between them. This CDR3 is 16 amino acids long.

The V call is TRBV19, the J call TRBJ2-2, with D unresolved. Germline V gene sequence: CDR1 LNHDA, CDR2 SQIVND (reference sequence). The V gene lost 5 bases and the J gene lost 7 bases, with 14 bases spanning the gap. This CDR3 is 14 amino acids long. The CDR3 reads CASSSSVGGGELFF. The CDR3 bases are TGTGCCAGTAGTTCATCCGTTGGCGGCGGGGAGCTGTTTTTT.

The CDR3 sequence is CSVGQGTLGNTIYF. Written as DNA, the CDR3 is TGCAGCGTAGGACAGGGGACACTTGGAAACACCATATATTTT. The rearrangement uses TRBV29-1 and TRBJ1-3; TRBD1 matches 9 bases. Germline assignment: CDR1 SQVTM and CDR2 ANQGSEA. This CDR3 has 14 amino acids. J gave up 3 bases and V 6 bases, and 6 bases lay outside the gene matches. Full variable domain (outside the CDR3, taken from reference TRBV29-1 and TRBJ1-3): SAVISQKPSRDICQRGTSLTIQCQVDSQVTMMFWYRQQPGQSLTLIATANQGSEATYESGFVIDKFPISRPNLTFSTLTVSNMSPEDSSIYLCSVGQGTLGNTIYFGEGSWLTVV.

This clone was seen only once. This chain links TRBV9 with TRBJ1-5, with D unresolved. The CDR3 sequence is 12 residues long. V lost 1 base, J lost 5 bases, and 4 bases lay in between. CDR1 SGDLS and CDR2 YYNGEE come from the germline V gene. The CDR3 sequence is CASSVFDQPQHF. CDR3 sequence (DNA): TGTGCCAGCAGCGTATTCGATCAGCCCCAGCATTTT. The whole variable domain, remainder taken from reference TRBV9 and TRBJ1-5, is DSGVTQTPKHLITATGQRVTLRCSPRSGDLSVYWYQQSLDQGLQFLIQYYNGEERAKGNILERFSAQQFPDLHSELNLSSLELGDSALYFCASSVFDQPQHFGDGTRLSIL.

The chain couples TRBV4-3 to TRBJ2-1; D perhaps matches TRBD2 (7 bases). CDR3 length: 15 amino acids. Looked up from germline, CDR1 is LGHNA and CDR2 is YSLEER. The V end was cut by 4 bases, the J end by 5 bases, with 15 bases between. The CDR3 protein is CASSREGGENNEQFF. Written as DNA, the CDR3 is TGCGCCAGCAGCCGAGAAGGGGGGGAAAACAATGAGCAGTTCTTC.

V is TRBV12-3 or TRBV12-4 and J is TRBJ1-6; TRBD1 might be the D (5 bases). CDR3 length equals 13 residues. V was pared by 7 bases and J by 7 bases, with 11 bases between. CDR3 residues: CASTLPGNSPLHF. CDR3 sequence (DNA): TGTGCCAGCACCCTGCCAGGGAATTCACCCCTCCACTTT.

This chain links TRBV6-6 with TRBJ2-2; 8 bases are shared with TRBD2. V lost 10 bases and J lost 5; bases outside the gene matches: 12. The germline gives CDR1 MNHNY, CDR2 SVGAGI (reference sequence). The CDR3 runs 15 residues. The chain's CDR3 is CATNPGLVTTGELFF. The CDR3, as DNA: TGTGCCACGAATCCGGGACTAGTTACTACCGGGGAGCTGTTTTTT.

V usage is TRBV19 and J usage is TRBJ2-7; 8 positions match TRBD1. The germline V gene has CDR1 LNHDA and CDR2 SQIVND (reference sequence). This CDR3 is built from 16 residues. Unmatched junction bases numbered 9, after V lost 5 bases and J lost 0 bases. The chain's CDR3 is CASSLGTGLISYEQYF. In nucleotides, the CDR3 is TGTGCCAGTAGTCTCGGGACAGGACTCATCTCCTACGAGCAGTACTTC.

The V gene is TRBV5-6, the J gene TRBJ2-5; TRBD1 matches 12 bases. In germline, CDR1 is SGHDT, CDR2 YYEEEE. With 3 bases clipped from V and 4 bases from J, the junction kept 4 bases outside the gene matches. The CDR3 has 15 amino acids. The CDR3 spells CASSSPGQGAETQYF. CDR3 DNA sequence: TGTGCCAGCAGCTCCCCGGGACAGGGGGCAGAGACCCAGTACTTC. Drawing the rest from reference TRBV5-6 and TRBJ2-5, the complete variable domain is DAGVTQSPTHLIKTRGQQVTLRCSPKSGHDTVSWYQQALGQGPQFIFQYYEEEERQRGNFPDRFSGHQFPNYSSELNVNALLLGDSALYLCASSSPGQGAETQYFGPGTRLLVL.

This clone was recorded a few times. V and J are TRBV30 and TRBJ2-7; 12 bases are shared with TRBD2. CDR3 length equals 16 residues. The germline gives CDR1 GTSNPN, CDR2 SVGIG (reference sequence). J gave up 2 bases and V 7 bases, and 12 bases lay outside the gene matches. The CDR3 DNA reads as TGTGCCTCCAACTATCGGACTAGCGGGAATGCCTACGAGCAGTACTTC. Translated, it gives CASNYRTSGNAYEQYF.